This entry is about one TCR beta chain. The antigen this receptor binds is unknown. The sample holds no much larger clone one base away, and base qualities are not on file. The junction shows trimming of 1 base on V and 8 bases on J, plus 11 bases between the germline ends. The CDR3 holds 13 amino acids from the cysteine to the phenylalanine. The DNA shown is the 39-base CDR3, in frame from base 1. The germline V gene supplies CDR1 SGHDN and CDR2 FVKESK. These data originate in a study of OX40 agonist ivuxolimab in advanced cancers. Notes on the research overall: Ivuxolimab, which targeted the costimulatory receptor OX40 (CD134), was an agonistic, fully human IgG2 monoclonal antibody. Intravenous ivuxolimab was administered to patients every 2 weeks at six dose levels: 0.01, 0.1, 0.3, 1.5, 3 and 10 mg/kg. Of the 50 or so patients in dose escalation, 19 had hepatocellular carcinoma, about 15 had melanoma, 9 had renal cell carcinoma and 9 had head and neck cancer. In the dose-escalation cohort, 65% to 90% of patients were male, and the mean age was roughly 60 years, with a range of roughly 20 to 80. Prior anti-PD-1, anti-PD-L1 or anti-CTLA-4 therapy was permitted, and checkpoint inhibitors had been received by under 50% of dose-escalation patients. Three dose-escalation patients achieved partial responses, one with hepatocellular carcinoma and two with cutaneous melanoma. The purpose of peripheral TCRbeta sequencing was to test whether ivuxolimab changed TCR sequence diversity and led to clonal T-cell expansion. The monotherapy dose-escalation portion (N ≈ 52 patients) of the phase I ivuxolimab trial is reported in the paper.

The trial excluded patients who had a history of autoimmune disease or who were on systemic immunosuppression. In every dose cohort, peripheral blood was drawn for TCR sequencing at baseline, cycle 4 day 1, and cycle 7 day 1. The samples were drawn from a first-in-human, open-label, multicenter phase I dose-escalation trial of ivuxolimab. Adults with locally advanced or metastatic head and neck squamous cell, hepatocellular, melanoma or renal cell carcinoma were enrolled in the trial. Before TCR sequencing, CD4+ and CD8+ T cells were separately sorted from peripheral blood. The paper's findings and limits, for the study overall: Partial responders in the 0.1-3.0 mg/kg groups had among the lowest normalized peripheral clonal expansion, especially among CD8+ T cells. On average, CD8+ T cells showed more expanded clones than CD4+ T cells after ivuxolimab. Low levels of normalized T-cell clonal expansion were also seen in some patients who did not respond. The antigen specificity of the clonally expanded peripheral T cells was not determined. Clonal expansion of both CD4+ and CD8+ blood T cells was observed from baseline to week 6 at doses 0.1 to 3.0 mg/kg.

For sequencing of the TCRbeta CDR3 region, genomic DNA was extracted from the sorted cells. The immunoSEQ Assay was used to sequence the TCRbeta CDR3 regions. TCRdb retrieved this table from immuneACCESS and kept in-frame rearrangements only. Not all clones are present; in checked studies, unresolved V genes account for under half, and no reason is known for the remainder. The sample table contains about 78,000 clones; only one count was recorded for 80% to 90% of them. Over 0.2% of the sample goes to the ten largest clones. The specimen was CD4+ or CD8+ T cells sorted from blood, collected in a trial of the OX40 agonist ivuxolimab. The sequence derives from an adult with an advanced solid tumor such as melanoma, head and neck, liver or kidney cancer. The rearrangement combines TRBV14 with TRBJ1-2; perhaps TRBD1 is the D gene, with 5 bases matching. The DNA sequence reads TGTGCCAGCAGCCAAGTCCGGGGGAGCGGCTACACCTTC. It encodes CASSQVRGSGYTF.